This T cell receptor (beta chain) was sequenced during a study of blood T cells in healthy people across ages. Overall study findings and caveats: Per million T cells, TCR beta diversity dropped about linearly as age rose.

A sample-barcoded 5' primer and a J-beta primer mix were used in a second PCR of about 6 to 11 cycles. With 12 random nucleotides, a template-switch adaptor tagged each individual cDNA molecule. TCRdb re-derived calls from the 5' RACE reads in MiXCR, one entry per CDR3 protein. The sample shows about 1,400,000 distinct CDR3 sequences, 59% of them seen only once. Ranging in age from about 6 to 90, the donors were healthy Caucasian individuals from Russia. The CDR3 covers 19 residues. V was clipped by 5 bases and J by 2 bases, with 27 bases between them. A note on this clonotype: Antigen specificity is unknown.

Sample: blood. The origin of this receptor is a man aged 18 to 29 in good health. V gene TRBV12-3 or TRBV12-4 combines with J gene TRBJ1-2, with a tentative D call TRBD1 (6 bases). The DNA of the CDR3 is TGTGCCAGCAGTCTCTTTGCCAGGGGAATACGGGGCGGCAACTATGGCTACACCTTC. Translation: CASSLFARGIRGGNYGYTF.